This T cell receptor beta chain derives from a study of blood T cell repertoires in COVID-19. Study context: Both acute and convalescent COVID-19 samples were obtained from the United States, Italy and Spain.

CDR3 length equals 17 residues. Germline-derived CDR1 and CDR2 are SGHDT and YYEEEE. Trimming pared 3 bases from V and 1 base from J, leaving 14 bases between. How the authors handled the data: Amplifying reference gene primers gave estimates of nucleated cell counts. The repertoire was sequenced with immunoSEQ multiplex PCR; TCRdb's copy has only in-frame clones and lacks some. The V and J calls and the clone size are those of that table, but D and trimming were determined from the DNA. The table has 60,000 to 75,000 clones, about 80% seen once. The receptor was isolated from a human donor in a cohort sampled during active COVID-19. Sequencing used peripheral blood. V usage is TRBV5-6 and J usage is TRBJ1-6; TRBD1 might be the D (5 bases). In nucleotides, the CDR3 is TGTGCCAGCAGCTCCTCAGGGATTCGGTCCTATAATTCACCCCTCCACTTT. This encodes CASSSSGIRSYNSPLHF.